The source of this TCR beta chain is a study of blood T cell repertoires in COVID-19. Whole-study context: Specimens from acute and convalescent COVID-19 originated in the United States, Italy and Spain. T cells, B-cell-depleted T cells, or PBMCs supplied cDNA or gDNA.

From germline, CDR1 is KGHSH and CDR2 LQKENI. The germline V and J ends were trimmed by 2 bases and 0 bases, with 4 bases remaining between them. CDR3 size: 13 residues. Libraries were prepared by immunoSEQ multiplex PCR; TCRdb keeps only in-frame clonotypes and omits some of them. The sample contains about 150,000 clones, about 80% of which appear only once. This clone occurred once. The chain links TRBV18 to TRBJ1-1; D call uncertain. The sequencing sample was made of peripheral blood. This TCR was recovered from a woman over 75 with acute or convalescent COVID-19. CDR3 sequence (DNA): TGTGCCAGCTCACCAGTCATGAACACTGAAGCTTTCTTT. It yields the protein CASSPVMNTEAFF.